These 23 T cell receptor beta chains share one sample of origin, sequenced in a study of T cell repertoires in cytomegalovirus infection (dated by TCRdb to between 2017 and 2020). Sequenced using an Illumina HiSeq 1500. The public reads were reanalyzed by TCRdb: fastp trimming at Q25, MiXCR alignment, in-frame beta chains only. For every CDR3 protein sequence, its rows merge into one entry that carries the most common genes and DNA. This sample comprises 500,000 to 600,000 distinct CDR3 sequences, approximately 15% of them detected only once. The leading ten clones occupy 20% to 30% of the sample. Sample: CD8+ T cells from PBMCs. The receptors here all came from a human donor in good health (CMV status not recorded). Some clones in this sample may be carry-over from other donors' samples.

This clonotype was found a few times. The genes are TRBV6-1 and TRBJ2-7; no definite D call. Germline V CDR1 and CDR2: MNHNS, SASEGT. The CDR3 is 13 residues long. Deletions cut 1 base from V and 3 bases from J, with 7 bases between. This chain's CDR3 is CASSEGSFYEQYF. The DNA of the CDR3 is TGTGCCAGCAGTGAAGGGAGCTTCTACGAGCAGTACTTC.

This clonotype was seen a handful of times. The chain combines TRBV12-3 or TRBV12-4 with TRBJ1-1; D is undetermined. The V end was cut by 3 bases, the J end by 1 base, with 15 bases between. The CDR3 consists of 16 residues. CDR3 in DNA: TGTGCCAGCAGTTTCGTCGGGGTCAGGACGAACACTGAAGCTTTCTTT. Translation: CASSFVGVRTNTEAFF.

Concerning this clonotype: A clone one base away is much larger, so this may be a read error. This chain connects TRBV5-6 to TRBJ2-1; D is unclear. V lost 4 bases to trimming and J lost 7 bases, with 9 bases between them. Germline CDR1 and CDR2: SGHDT and YYEEEE. CDR3 length: 12 amino acids. The DNA of the CDR3 is TGTGCCAGCAGCCCCAAACTTAATGAGCAGTTCTTC. Its protein is CASSPKLNEQFF. The full variable domain, its missing parts supplied by reference TRBV5-6 and TRBJ2-1, is DAGVTQSPTHLIKTRGQQVTLRCSPKSGHDTVSWYQQALGQGPQFIFQYYEEEERQRGNFPDRFSGHQFPNYSSELNVNALLLGDSALYLCASSPKLNEQFFGPGTRLTVL.

This clonotype has more than one count but fewer than ten. The rearrangement joins TRBV6-5 to TRBJ2-2; 9 nucleotides match TRBD2. V lost 2 bases and J lost 4; bases outside the gene matches: 5. The germline V gene encodes CDR1 MNHEY and CDR2 SVGAGI. The CDR3 contains 16 residues. CDR3 protein: CASSYGAGGLTGELFF. In nucleotides, the CDR3 is TGTGCCAGCAGTTACGGAGCGGGAGGTCTCACCGGGGAGCTGTTTTTT.

This clonotype was seen many times. This chain links TRBV5-5 with TRBJ1-1, with D maybe TRBD1 (5 bases). The V gene's germline CDR1 is SGHKS and CDR2 YYEKEE (reference sequence). V was shortened by 0 bases and J by 5 bases, with 17 bases between the two germline ends. CDR3 length: 16 residues. The CDR3 DNA follows: TGTGCCAGCAGCTTGGCCCCCCAGGGTGTTCGGACTGAAGCTTTCTTT. It yields the protein CASSLAPQGVRTEAFF.

This clonotype occurred many times. The chain couples TRBV2 to TRBJ2-3; TRBD1 might be the D (7 bases). CDR3 length equals 12 residues. The V end lost 11 bases, the J end lost 1 base, and 10 bases lay between the germline ends. Germline V gene data show CDR1 as SNHLY and CDR2 as FYNNEI. CDR3 in DNA: TGTGCCGGAGGGACAGGCACAGATACGCAGTATTTT. Translated: CAGGTGTDTQYF.

This clonotype came up a few times. V and J are TRBV7-9 and TRBJ1-2; no clear D. Germline assignment: CDR1 SEHNR and CDR2 FQNEAQ (reference sequence). The CDR3 loop spans 15 amino acids. The ends were cut back, 5 bases at V and 0 bases at J, with 13 bases in the middle. The CDR3 bases are TGTGCCAGCAGCGACCCGACCGGGACTAACTATGGCTACACCTTC. Amino acids: CASSDPTGTNYGYTF.

In regard to this clonotype: This may come from a read error, since a much larger clone is one base off. The conserved phenylalanine or tryptophan normally closing the CDR3 is absent here, so this likely arose from a read error. The chain is built from TRBV7-3 and TRBJ2-7; TRBD1 matches at 10 bases. CDR1 and CDR2 (germline): SGHTA, FQGTGA. J was trimmed by 5 bases and V by 5 bases; bases with no gene match: 3. The CDR3 is 13 residues long. CDR3 protein: CASSRGTGDEQYL. The CDR3 coding sequence is TGTGCCAGCAGCCGTGGGACAGGGGACGAGCAGTACTTA.

This clonotype was recorded a few times. The chain carries TRBV28 and TRBJ2-3; 10 nucleotides line up with TRBD1. This CDR3 has 15 amino acids. The V segment lost 4 bases and the J segment 5 bases; nucleotides outside the gene matches: 6. Germline values: CDR1 MDHEN, CDR2 SYDVKM. As DNA, the CDR3 is TGTGCCAGCAGTTCGGGACAGGGGTTCGGAGATACGCAGTATTTT. Translating it yields CASSSGQGFGDTQYF.

This clonotype was recorded a few times. The V call is TRBV13, the J call TRBJ2-1; 11 bases line up with TRBD2. Losses at the gene ends were 2 bases for V and 4 bases for J; bases not matched to a gene: 7. The CDR3 runs to 17 residues. CDR1 is PRHDT and CDR2 is FYEKMQ in the germline V gene (reference sequence). CDR3 nucleotides: TGTGCCAGCAGCTTAAAACGGGGACTAGCGGTTTACAATGAGCAGTTCTTC. Encoded protein: CASSLKRGLAVYNEQFF. The whole variable domain, filled in from reference TRBV13 and TRBJ2-1, reads AAGVIQSPRHLIKEKRETATLKCYPIPRHDTVYWYQQGPGQDPQFLISFYEKMQSDKGSIPDRFSAQQFSDYHSELNMSSLELGDSALYFCASSLKRGLAVYNEQFFGPGTRLTVL.

DNA of the CDR3: TGCGCCAGCAGCGCCCCCGAGCGGGCCCCGAACACCGGGGAGCTGTTTTTT. It translates to CASSAPERAPNTGELFF. The rearrangement joins TRBV5-1 to TRBJ2-2; tentative D call: TRBD2 (6 bases). This CDR3 comprises 17 residues. Germline V CDR1 and CDR2: SGHRS, YFSETQ. Between the trimmed V and J ends, which lost 4 bases and 0 bases, there was a span of 16 bases.

This clonotype was observed a few times. This chain joins TRBV27 and TRBJ1-5; D unresolved. CDR1 MNHEY and CDR2 SMNVEV come from the germline V gene (reference sequence). This CDR3 has 15 residues. The germline V and J ends were trimmed by 5 bases and 3 bases, with 14 bases remaining between them. The chain's CDR3 is CASSPLRRVNQPQHF. The CDR3 DNA reads as TGTGCCAGCAGTCCCCTGAGGCGCGTCAATCAGCCCCAGCATTTT.

At least ten counts were recorded for this clonotype. This rearrangement joins TRBV11-1 to TRBJ2-7; D is undetermined. Germline V CDR1 and CDR2: SGHAT, FQDESV (reference sequence). V was pared by 3 bases and J by 2 bases, with 8 bases between. The CDR3 is 13 amino acids. For the CDR3, the DNA is TGTGCCAGCAGCTTGGGTTTCGCCTACGAGCAGTACTTC. The encoded protein is CASSLGFAYEQYF.

J is TRBJ2-1 and V is TRBV11-2; 10 bases map to TRBD2. Germline trimming cut 5 bases from V and 7 bases from J; bases unmatched to any gene: 14. The CDR3 extends over 17 amino acids. Germline CDR1 reads SGHAT; CDR2 reads FQNNGV. Written as DNA, the CDR3 is TGTGCCAGCAGCCCCGACAACCTAGCGGGAGTAGGGAATGAGCAGTTCTTC. It is translated as CASSPDNLAGVGNEQFF.

This clonotype was counted many times. This sequence joins TRBV6-1 and TRBJ1-1; 8 nucleotides match TRBD1. V trimming: 7 bases; J trimming: 4 bases; junction bases outside the gene matches: 5. CDR1 is MNHNS and CDR2 is SASEGT in the germline V gene. This CDR3 contains 13 residues. CDR3 sequence: CASKDRGGTEAFF. In DNA, the CDR3 is TGTGCCAGCAAAGACAGGGGAGGCACTGAAGCTTTCTTT.

The chain recombines TRBV30 with TRBJ2-3; TRBD1 agrees at 7 bases. This CDR3 is built from 15 residues. V shed 2 bases and J 2 bases; nucleotides not matched to a gene: 7. Germline assignment: CDR1 GTSNPN and CDR2 SVGIG (reference sequence). The CDR3 spells CAWSRQGVYTDTQYF. The CDR3 DNA sequence: TGTGCCTGGAGTCGACAGGGAGTTTACACAGATACGCAGTATTTT.

V gene TRBV2 combines with J gene TRBJ2-1; 7 bases agree with TRBD1. The CDR3 is 16 amino acids. J gave up 7 bases and V 6 bases, and 15 bases lay outside the gene matches. Germline loops: CDR1 SNHLY, CDR2 FYNNEI. CDR3 amino acids: CASRPSTGSRRNEQFF. The CDR3 DNA is TGTGCCAGCAGACCTTCGACAGGGTCAAGAAGGAATGAGCAGTTCTTC.

The J gene is TRBJ2-1, the V gene TRBV25-1; possible D gene TRBD2, 5 bases. Trimming pared 5 bases from V and 1 base from J, leaving 15 bases between. The CDR3 is 16 amino acids. Germline CDR1 MGHDK, CDR2 SYGVNS. CDR3 sequence: CASSLSEVPSYNEQFF. The CDR3 bases are TGTGCCAGCAGTTTATCGGAGGTGCCATCCTACAATGAGCAGTTCTTC.

This clonotype was seen at least ten times. The chain carries TRBV7-9 and TRBJ2-7, with D unclear. CDR3 size: 13 residues. The germline V gene has CDR1 SEHNR and CDR2 FQNEAQ (reference sequence). Deletions cut 5 bases from V and 0 bases from J, with 8 bases between. The CDR3 loop reads CASSPGPSYEQYF. The CDR3 coding sequence is TGTGCCAGCAGCCCCGGCCCCTCCTACGAGCAGTACTTC.

Notes on this clonotype: This may be a read error, as it is one base from a much larger clone. This chain joins TRBV7-6 and TRBJ2-2, with 7 bases that match TRBD2. Germline-derived CDR1 and CDR2 are SGHVS and FNYEAQ. CDR3 length equals 15 residues. The CDR3 spells CASSSPAGETGVLFF. For the CDR3, the DNA is TGTGCCAGCAGCTCCCCGGCGGGGGAAACCGGGGTGCTGTTTTTT.

This clonotype was seen more than once but under ten times. V and J are TRBV6-1 and TRBJ2-7, with D perhaps TRBD2 (7 bases). V lost 7 bases and J 2 bases, leaving 9 bases between the germline ends. Germline CDR1 and CDR2: MNHNS and SASEGT. The CDR3 is 12 residues long. The CDR3 region is CASTGGPYEQYF. The CDR3, as DNA: TGTGCCAGCACGGGGGGCCCCTACGAGCAGTACTTC.

The CDR3 loop reads CASSQDEGGSSYEQYF. For the CDR3, the DNA is TGTGCCAGCAGCCAAGATGAGGGGGGTAGCTCCTACGAGCAGTACTTC. The chain has TRBV4-2 and TRBJ2-7, with D tentatively TRBD1 or TRBD2 (6 bases each). The CDR3 spans 16 residues. V lost 0 bases to trimming and J lost 0 bases, with 12 bases between them. Germline V lookup: CDR1 LGHNA, CDR2 YNFKEQ.

This clonotype came up many times. V is TRBV7-3 and J is TRBJ2-3; possibly TRBD2 for D (6 bases). Germline V CDR1 and CDR2: SGHTA, FQGTGA. CDR3 length: 16 residues. V lost 5 bases, J lost 0 bases, and 15 bases lay in between. In DNA, the CDR3 is TGTGCCAGCAGCCCCCGGGGCGGGGCTAGCACAGATACGCAGTATTTT. This sequence encodes CASSPRGGASTDTQYF.